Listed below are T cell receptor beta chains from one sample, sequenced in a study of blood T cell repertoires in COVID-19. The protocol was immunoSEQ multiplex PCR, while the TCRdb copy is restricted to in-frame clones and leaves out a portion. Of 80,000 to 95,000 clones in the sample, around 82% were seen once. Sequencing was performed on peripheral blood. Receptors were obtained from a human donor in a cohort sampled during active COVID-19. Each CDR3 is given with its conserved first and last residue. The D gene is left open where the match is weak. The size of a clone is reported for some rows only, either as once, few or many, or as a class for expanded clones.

CDR3nt: TGTGCCAGCAGCCGGCGGGGGGTAGAGGCTGAAGCTTTCTTT
CDR3aa: CASSRRGVEAEAFF
abundance: -
d_gene: -
j_gene: TRBJ1-1
v_gene: TRBV14

CDR3nt: TGCGCCAGCAGCCCGGACAGGGGCTCACCCCTCCACTTT
CDR3aa: CASSPDRGSPLHF
abundance: few
d_gene: TRBD1
j_gene: TRBJ1-6
v_gene: TRBV4-1

CDR3nt: TGTGCCAGCAGCTTAGAGGAGGGCTATCAGCCCCAGCATTTT
CDR3aa: CASSLEEGYQPQHF
abundance: few
d_gene: -
j_gene: TRBJ1-5
v_gene: TRBV7-2

CDR3nt: TGTGCCAGCACTCCCCCGCGGGAGTCGATAGTTTCTAATGAAAAACTGTTTTTT
CDR3aa: CASTPPRESIVSNEKLFF
abundance: -
d_gene: -
j_gene: TRBJ1-4
v_gene: TRBV9

CDR3nt: TGTGCCAGCAGCGGGATGACAGGGATGAACACTGAAGCTTTCTTT
CDR3aa: CASSGMTGMNTEAFF
abundance: -
d_gene: TRBD1
j_gene: TRBJ1-1
v_gene: TRBV9

CDR3nt: TGTGCCAGCAGCCAAGATATGGGGACAGGGACTTATGGCTACACCTTC
CDR3aa: CASSQDMGTGTYGYTF
abundance: -
d_gene: TRBD1
j_gene: TRBJ1-2
v_gene: TRBV4-2

CDR3nt: TGTGCCAGTAGTATAGGTCGAGGACAGGGGGCCGCCGGGGAGCTGTTTTTT
CDR3aa: CASSIGRGQGAAGELFF
abundance: -
d_gene: TRBD1
j_gene: TRBJ2-2
v_gene: TRBV19

CDR3nt: TGTGCCAGCAGCCAGGGGGCAGACACCATATATTTT
CDR3aa: CASSQGADTIYF
abundance: -
d_gene: TRBD1
j_gene: TRBJ1-3
v_gene: TRBV5-5

CDR3nt: TGTGCCAGCAGCTTAGCTTCTGGACTAGCGGCTCTCACGTACTTC
CDR3aa: CASSLASGLAALTYF
abundance: -
d_gene: TRBD2
j_gene: TRBJ2-5
v_gene: TRBV7-9

CDR3nt: TGCGCCACTCGACTAGCGGGAAGGTACAATGAGCAGTTCTTC
CDR3aa: CATRLAGRYNEQFF
abundance: -
d_gene: TRBD2
j_gene: TRBJ2-1
v_gene: TRBV5-1

CDR3nt: TGTGCCAGCAGTTACCTCCGGGACAGGGTTCAGCCCCAGCATTTT
CDR3aa: CASSYLRDRVQPQHF
abundance: -
d_gene: TRBD1
j_gene: TRBJ1-5
v_gene: TRBV28

CDR3nt: TGTGCCAGCAGCCCGTGGGCGGGAGGGGACAATGAGCAGTTCTTC
CDR3aa: CASSPWAGGDNEQFF
abundance: -
d_gene: TRBD2
j_gene: TRBJ2-1
v_gene: TRBV7-2

CDR3nt: TGTGCCAGCAGCTTGACTAGCGGGAGTTTTGAGACCCAGTACTTC
CDR3aa: CASSLTSGSFETQYF
abundance: -
d_gene: TRBD2
j_gene: TRBJ2-5
v_gene: TRBV7-3

CDR3nt: TGTGCCAGCAGCCGCGTAAGGGGGCAGTTCTTC
CDR3aa: CASSRVRGQFF
abundance: -
d_gene: -
j_gene: TRBJ2-1
v_gene: TRBV28

CDR3nt: TGTGCACCCACCTCTGATAGCTCCTACGAGCAGTACTTC
CDR3aa: CAPTSDSSYEQYF
abundance: -
d_gene: -
j_gene: TRBJ2-7
v_gene: TRBV9

CDR3nt: TGTGCCAGCAGCTTAATGACAGGTGGAAATCAGCCCCAGCATTTT
CDR3aa: CASSLMTGGNQPQHF
abundance: -
d_gene: -
j_gene: TRBJ1-5
v_gene: TRBV7-2

CDR3nt: TGCGCCAGCAGCCAGACAGGGGAACACTACGAGCAGTACTTC
CDR3aa: CASSQTGEHYEQYF
abundance: -
d_gene: TRBD1
j_gene: TRBJ2-7
v_gene: TRBV5-1

CDR3nt: TGTGCCTGGAAAGTGGGGGGGAATGAGCAGTTCTTC
CDR3aa: CAWKVGGNEQFF
abundance: few
d_gene: TRBD2
j_gene: TRBJ2-1
v_gene: TRBV30

CDR3nt: TGTGCCAGCAGTTATCAGTCCGGAGAGGCCACTGAAGCTTTCTTT
CDR3aa: CASSYQSGEATEAFF
abundance: few
d_gene: -
j_gene: TRBJ1-1
v_gene: TRBV6-2/TRBV6-3

CDR3nt: TGTGCCAGCAGCCGTAGCGGGAGGTACGGCGAGCAGTACTTC
CDR3aa: CASSRSGRYGEQYF
abundance: -
d_gene: TRBD2
j_gene: TRBJ2-7
v_gene: TRBV7-9

CDR3nt: TGTGCCAGTAGTATTCCCGGGACAGCGTATGGCTACACCTTC
CDR3aa: CASSIPGTAYGYTF
abundance: -
d_gene: TRBD1
j_gene: TRBJ1-2
v_gene: TRBV19

CDR3nt: TGTGCCAGCAGCGTTATCCGGGACAGATACTACGAGCAGTACTTC
CDR3aa: CASSVIRDRYYEQYF
abundance: -
d_gene: TRBD1
j_gene: TRBJ2-7
v_gene: TRBV7-8

CDR3nt: TGTGCCAGTAGTATCTCCAGGGGCTCCTACGAGCAGTACTTC
CDR3aa: CASSISRGSYEQYF
abundance: once
d_gene: -
j_gene: TRBJ2-7
v_gene: TRBV19

CDR3nt: TGTGCCAGCAGCCCCCCAGCAGATACGCAGTATTTT
CDR3aa: CASSPPADTQYF
abundance: -
d_gene: -
j_gene: TRBJ2-3
v_gene: TRBV4-2

CDR3nt: TGCGCCAGCAGCCAAGGACTGGGAGAGACCCAGTACTTC
CDR3aa: CASSQGLGETQYF
abundance: -
d_gene: -
j_gene: TRBJ2-5
v_gene: TRBV4-1

CDR3nt: TGCAGCGTTAGGCGCAGGGACTCGGGGGAGCTGTTTTTT
CDR3aa: CSVRRRDSGELFF
abundance: -
d_gene: -
j_gene: TRBJ2-2
v_gene: TRBV29-1

CDR3nt: TGTGCCAGCAGCTTTGGGCCAGAAGAAAAACTGTTTTTT
CDR3aa: CASSFGPEEKLFF
abundance: -
d_gene: -
j_gene: TRBJ1-4
v_gene: TRBV7-3

CDR3nt: TGTGCCAGCCTTCCGCCGGGACAAAACCTTGAAGCTTTCTTT
CDR3aa: CASLPPGQNLEAFF
abundance: -
d_gene: -
j_gene: TRBJ1-1
v_gene: TRBV6-5

CDR3nt: TGTGCTAGCAGCTTGGACAGAAACACTGAAGCTTTCTTT
CDR3aa: CASSLDRNTEAFF
abundance: -
d_gene: -
j_gene: TRBJ1-1
v_gene: TRBV7-7

CDR3nt: TGTGCCAGCAGCGGAGGGAGGGGACAGGGGGGCACAGATACGCAGTATTTT
CDR3aa: CASSGGRGQGGTDTQYF
abundance: -
d_gene: TRBD1
j_gene: TRBJ2-3
v_gene: TRBV11-3

CDR3nt: TGTGCCAGTAGTATAGTAGGACTAGGAGGTTTCGAGCAGTACTTC
CDR3aa: CASSIVGLGGFEQYF
abundance: -
d_gene: TRBD2
j_gene: TRBJ2-7
v_gene: TRBV19

CDR3nt: TGCAGCGTCGCGACTAGCGGGAGCGGATGGAGCTACGAGCAGTACTTC
CDR3aa: CSVATSGSGWSYEQYF
abundance: -
d_gene: TRBD2
j_gene: TRBJ2-7
v_gene: TRBV29-1

CDR3nt: TGTGCCAGCAGCGTACGTGGCTACACCTTC
CDR3aa: CASSVRGYTF
abundance: -
d_gene: -
j_gene: TRBJ1-2
v_gene: TRBV9

CDR3nt: TGTGCCAGCAGCTTCCCCGGGACAGGGGGCTTAGCTGAAGCTTTCTTT
CDR3aa: CASSFPGTGGLAEAFF
abundance: -
d_gene: TRBD1
j_gene: TRBJ1-1
v_gene: TRBV7-9

CDR3nt: TGTGCCAGCAGTTACCCACAGGGAGGGGGAGAGACCCAGTACTTC
CDR3aa: CASSYPQGGGETQYF
abundance: once
d_gene: -
j_gene: TRBJ2-5
v_gene: TRBV6-5

CDR3nt: TGCGCCAGCAGCTCACGGGTGGGGCGTACGAACACCGGGGAGCTGTTTTTT
CDR3aa: CASSSRVGRTNTGELFF
abundance: -
d_gene: -
j_gene: TRBJ2-2
v_gene: TRBV5-1

CDR3nt: TGTGCCAGCAGCTTAGGGACAGGGGGGAATGGCTACACCTTC
CDR3aa: CASSLGTGGNGYTF
abundance: few
d_gene: TRBD1
j_gene: TRBJ1-2
v_gene: TRBV7-3

CDR3nt: TGTGCCAGCAGCTTAGGTGGCGAAGCTTTCTTT
CDR3aa: CASSLGGEAFF
abundance: -
d_gene: -
j_gene: TRBJ1-1
v_gene: TRBV7-9

CDR3nt: TGCAGCGTTGAAGATGGGCCCTATGCTGGCTACACCTTC
CDR3aa: CSVEDGPYAGYTF
abundance: -
d_gene: -
j_gene: TRBJ1-2
v_gene: TRBV29-1

CDR3nt: TGTGCCAGCAGGGGACATCCTACGGGAGGAAACACCATATATTTT
CDR3aa: CASRGHPTGGNTIYF
abundance: -
d_gene: -
j_gene: TRBJ1-3
v_gene: TRBV28

CDR3nt: TGTGCCTGGGAGCACAGGGCGCATAAAAAACTGTTTTTT
CDR3aa: CAWEHRAHKKLFF
abundance: -
d_gene: -
j_gene: TRBJ1-4
v_gene: TRBV30

CDR3nt: TGTGCCACCAGTGATTATACCGGGACAGACAAAGAAAAACTGTTTTTT
CDR3aa: CATSDYTGTDKEKLFF
abundance: -
d_gene: TRBD1
j_gene: TRBJ1-4
v_gene: TRBV24-1

CDR3nt: TGTGCCAGCAGTAAACACGGACTTGTCCCCAACCCTGAAGCTTTCTTT
CDR3aa: CASSKHGLVPNPEAFF
abundance: -
d_gene: -
j_gene: TRBJ1-1
v_gene: TRBV6-8

CDR3nt: TGTGCCAGCAGCTCTCCTTGGGGGGAGGGCCCCTACGAGCAGTACTTC
CDR3aa: CASSSPWGEGPYEQYF
abundance: -
d_gene: TRBD2
j_gene: TRBJ2-7
v_gene: TRBV13

CDR3nt: TGTGCCAGCTCACCCGGGACAGAAGAGACCCAGTACTTC
CDR3aa: CASSPGTEETQYF
abundance: -
d_gene: TRBD1
j_gene: TRBJ2-5
v_gene: TRBV18

CDR3nt: TGTGCCAGCAGCCAACCCCAGGGGGGCGGGAGGGCCACAGATACGCAGTATTTT
CDR3aa: CASSQPQGGGRATDTQYF
abundance: few
d_gene: TRBD2
j_gene: TRBJ2-3
v_gene: TRBV4-2

CDR3nt: TGTGCCAGTAGCCCCTTTGGAGGCGTTTACGAGCAGTACTTC
CDR3aa: CASSPFGGVYEQYF
abundance: -
d_gene: -
j_gene: TRBJ2-7
v_gene: TRBV19

CDR3nt: TGTGCCAGCAGCTTAGTAGGCGGGACCCCAGGCTACGAGCAGTACTTC
CDR3aa: CASSLVGGTPGYEQYF
abundance: once
d_gene: -
j_gene: TRBJ2-7
v_gene: TRBV7-8

CDR3nt: TGTGCCAGCAGCCAAGAGGGACAGGGCCTGCCTGGGGCCAACGTCCTGACTTTC
CDR3aa: CASSQEGQGLPGANVLTF
abundance: -
d_gene: TRBD1
j_gene: TRBJ2-6
v_gene: TRBV14

CDR3nt: TGTGCCAGCAGCCAAGTGTCAGAGGGCGAGCAGTACTTC
CDR3aa: CASSQVSEGEQYF
abundance: -
d_gene: -
j_gene: TRBJ2-7
v_gene: TRBV14

CDR3nt: TGTGCCACCAGCAGAGAGTGGGACAGGGAACTGTTTTTT
CDR3aa: CATSREWDRELFF
abundance: few
d_gene: TRBD1
j_gene: TRBJ2-2
v_gene: TRBV15

CDR3nt: TGTGCCAGCAGCCAGAAGACAGGGGACTATGGCTACACCTTC
CDR3aa: CASSQKTGDYGYTF
abundance: -
d_gene: TRBD1
j_gene: TRBJ1-2
v_gene: TRBV4-2

CDR3nt: TGCGCCAGCAGCCAAGACCCCAGGGCCTCTGGAAACACCATATATTTT
CDR3aa: CASSQDPRASGNTIYF
abundance: -
d_gene: -
j_gene: TRBJ1-3
v_gene: TRBV4-3

CDR3nt: TGTGCCAGCAGCCTTCTAGATCACACCCAAGAGACCCAGTACTTC
CDR3aa: CASSLLDHTQETQYF
abundance: -
d_gene: -
j_gene: TRBJ2-5
v_gene: TRBV7-7

CDR3nt: TGCGCCAGCAGAAAAACCGGGACAGAAGAGCAGTACTTC
CDR3aa: CASRKTGTEEQYF
abundance: few
d_gene: TRBD1
j_gene: TRBJ2-7
v_gene: TRBV5-1

CDR3nt: TGTGCCAGTAGTATAGTTACAGGGGTGAACACTGAAGCTTTCTTT
CDR3aa: CASSIVTGVNTEAFF
abundance: -
d_gene: TRBD1
j_gene: TRBJ1-1
v_gene: TRBV19

CDR3nt: TGTGCCAGCAGCCCGCAAGGCGGGATAAGTAATTCACCCCTCCACTTT
CDR3aa: CASSPQGGISNSPLHF
abundance: -
d_gene: -
j_gene: TRBJ1-6
v_gene: TRBV7-3

CDR3nt: TGTGCCTGGAGTGTACGTGAGAATCAGCCCCAGCATTTT
CDR3aa: CAWSVRENQPQHF
abundance: -
d_gene: -
j_gene: TRBJ1-5
v_gene: TRBV30